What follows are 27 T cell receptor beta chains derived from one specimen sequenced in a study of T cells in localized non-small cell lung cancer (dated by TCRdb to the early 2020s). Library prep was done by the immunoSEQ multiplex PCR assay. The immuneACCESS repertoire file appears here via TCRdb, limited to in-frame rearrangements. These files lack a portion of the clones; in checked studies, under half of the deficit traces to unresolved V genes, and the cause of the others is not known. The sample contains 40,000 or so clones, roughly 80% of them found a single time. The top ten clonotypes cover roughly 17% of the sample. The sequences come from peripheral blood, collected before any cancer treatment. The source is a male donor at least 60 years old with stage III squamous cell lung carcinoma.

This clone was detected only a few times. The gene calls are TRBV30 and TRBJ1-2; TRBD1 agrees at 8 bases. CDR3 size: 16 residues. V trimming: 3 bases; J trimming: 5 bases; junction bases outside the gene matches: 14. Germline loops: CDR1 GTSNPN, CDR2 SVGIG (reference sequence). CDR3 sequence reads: CAWRKTGTGTIYGYTF. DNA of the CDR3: TGTGCCTGGAGGAAAACCGGGACAGGCACAATATATGGCTACACCTTC.

CDR3 in DNA: TGTGCCAGCAGCGGCCTAGCCGGGGAGCTGTTTTTT. It specifies CASSGLAGELFF. V usage is TRBV9 and J usage is TRBJ2-2; D gene uncertain. Trimming removed 3 bases at V and 6 bases at J, with 6 bases between. CDR1 and CDR2 (germline): SGDLS, YYNGEE. CDR3 size: 12 residues.

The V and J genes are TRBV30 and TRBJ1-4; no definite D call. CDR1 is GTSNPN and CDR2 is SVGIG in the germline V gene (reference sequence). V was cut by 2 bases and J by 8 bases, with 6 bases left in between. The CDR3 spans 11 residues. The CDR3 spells CAWSPREKLFF. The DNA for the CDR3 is TGTGCCTGGAGTCCCCGGGAAAAACTGTTTTTT.

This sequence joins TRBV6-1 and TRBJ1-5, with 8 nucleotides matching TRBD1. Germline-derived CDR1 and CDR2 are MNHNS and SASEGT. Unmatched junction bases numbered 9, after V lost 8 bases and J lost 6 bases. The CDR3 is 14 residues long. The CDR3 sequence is CASYYGTGLQPQHF. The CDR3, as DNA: TGTGCCAGCTACTACGGGACAGGTCTTCAGCCCCAGCATTTT.

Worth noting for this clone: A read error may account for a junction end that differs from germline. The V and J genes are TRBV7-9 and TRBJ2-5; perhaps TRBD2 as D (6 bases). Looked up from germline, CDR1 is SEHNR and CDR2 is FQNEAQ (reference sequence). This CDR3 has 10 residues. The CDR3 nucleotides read TGTGCCAGCAGCGCGGGGCCCTTTGACTTC. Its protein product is CASSAGPFDF.

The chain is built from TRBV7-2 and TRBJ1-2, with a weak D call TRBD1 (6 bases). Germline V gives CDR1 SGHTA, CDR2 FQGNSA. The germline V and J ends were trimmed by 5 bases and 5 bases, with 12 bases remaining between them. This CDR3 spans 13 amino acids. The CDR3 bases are TGTGCCAGCAGCCAGGCGGGGGCGTATGGCTACACCTTC. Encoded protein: CASSQAGAYGYTF.

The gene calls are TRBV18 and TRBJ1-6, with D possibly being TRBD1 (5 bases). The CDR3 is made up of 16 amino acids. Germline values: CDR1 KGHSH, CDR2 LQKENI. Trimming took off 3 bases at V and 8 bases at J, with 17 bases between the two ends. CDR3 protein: CASSPAGQVLDSPLHF. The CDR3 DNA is TGTGCCAGCTCACCTGCCGGACAAGTCTTGGATTCACCCCTCCACTTT.

The CDR3 spells CASSPDRPTEAFF. DNA of the CDR3: TGTGCCAGCAGCCCTGACCGACCGACTGAAGCTTTCTTT. The chain carries TRBV5-4 and TRBJ1-1; no clear D gene. The germline gives CDR1 SGHNT, CDR2 YYREEE (reference sequence). The CDR3 extends over 13 amino acids. The V gene lost 4 bases and the J gene lost 5 bases, with 12 bases spanning the gap.

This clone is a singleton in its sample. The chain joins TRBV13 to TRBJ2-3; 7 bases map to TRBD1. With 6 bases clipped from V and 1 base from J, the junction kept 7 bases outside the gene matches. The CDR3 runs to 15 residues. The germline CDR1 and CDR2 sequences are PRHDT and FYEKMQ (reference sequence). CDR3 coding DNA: TGTGCCAGCAGGCCCGGGACAGTCGGCACAGATACGCAGTATTTT. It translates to CASRPGTVGTDTQYF.

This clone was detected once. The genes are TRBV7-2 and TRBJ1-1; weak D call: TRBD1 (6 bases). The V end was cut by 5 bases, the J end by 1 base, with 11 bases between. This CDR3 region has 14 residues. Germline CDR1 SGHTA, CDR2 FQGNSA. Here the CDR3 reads CASSPGAANTEAFF. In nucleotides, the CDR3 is TGTGCCAGCAGCCCAGGGGCCGCGAACACTGAAGCTTTCTTT.

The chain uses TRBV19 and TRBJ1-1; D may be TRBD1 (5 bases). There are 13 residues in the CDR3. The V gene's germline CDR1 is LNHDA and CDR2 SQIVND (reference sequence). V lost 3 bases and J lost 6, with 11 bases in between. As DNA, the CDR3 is TGTGCCAGTAGTATCGGCAGGGAGGCTGAAGCTTTCTTT. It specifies CASSIGREAEAFF.

CDR3 nucleotide sequence: TGTGCCAGCAATAGGGACAGCTCCTACAATGAGCAGTTCTTC. It yields the protein CASNRDSSYNEQFF. The gene calls are TRBV6-6 and TRBJ2-1; 7 bases align to TRBD1. The CDR3 is 14 amino acids. Trimming cost V 7 bases and J 0 bases; bases outside gene matches: 3. In germline, CDR1 is MNHNY, CDR2 SVGAGI (reference sequence).

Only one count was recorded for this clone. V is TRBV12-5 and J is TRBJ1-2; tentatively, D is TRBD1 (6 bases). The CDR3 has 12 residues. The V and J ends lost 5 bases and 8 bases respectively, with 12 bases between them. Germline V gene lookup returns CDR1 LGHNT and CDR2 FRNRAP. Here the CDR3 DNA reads TGTGCTAGTGGTGACACAGGGTTGGGCTACACCTTC. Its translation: CASGDTGLGYTF.

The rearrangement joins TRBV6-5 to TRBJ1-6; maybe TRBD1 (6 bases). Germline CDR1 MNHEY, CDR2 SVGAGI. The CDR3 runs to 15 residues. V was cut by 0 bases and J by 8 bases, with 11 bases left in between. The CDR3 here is CASSYSGQGHSPLHF. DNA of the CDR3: TGTGCCAGCAGTTACTCGGGACAAGGGCATTCACCCCTCCACTTT.

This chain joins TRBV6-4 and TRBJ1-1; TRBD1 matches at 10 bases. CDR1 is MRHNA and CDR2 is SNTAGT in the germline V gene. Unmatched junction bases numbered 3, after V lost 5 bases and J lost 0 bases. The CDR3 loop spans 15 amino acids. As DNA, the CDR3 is TGTGCCAGCAGTCCGGGACAGGGGCTGAACACTGAAGCTTTCTTT. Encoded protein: CASSPGQGLNTEAFF.

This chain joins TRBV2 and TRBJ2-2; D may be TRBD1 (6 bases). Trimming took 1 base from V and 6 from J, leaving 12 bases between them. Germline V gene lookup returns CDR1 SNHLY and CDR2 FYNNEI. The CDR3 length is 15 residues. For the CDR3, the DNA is TGTGCCAGCAGTGAAGACAGGGCGGTCGCCGGGGAGCTGTTTTTT. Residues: CASSEDRAVAGELFF.

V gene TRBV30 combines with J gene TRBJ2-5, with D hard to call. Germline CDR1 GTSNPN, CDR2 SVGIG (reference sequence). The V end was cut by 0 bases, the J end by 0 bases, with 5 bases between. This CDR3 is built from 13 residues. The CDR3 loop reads CAWSVLDQETQYF. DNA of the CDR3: TGTGCCTGGAGTGTACTGGACCAAGAGACCCAGTACTTC.

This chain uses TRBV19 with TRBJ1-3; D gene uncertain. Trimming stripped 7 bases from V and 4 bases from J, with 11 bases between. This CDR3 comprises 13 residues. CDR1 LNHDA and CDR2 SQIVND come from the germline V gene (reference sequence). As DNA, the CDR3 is TGTGCCAGTACCCTGACGAGAGGAAACACCATATATTTT. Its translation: CASTLTRGNTIYF.

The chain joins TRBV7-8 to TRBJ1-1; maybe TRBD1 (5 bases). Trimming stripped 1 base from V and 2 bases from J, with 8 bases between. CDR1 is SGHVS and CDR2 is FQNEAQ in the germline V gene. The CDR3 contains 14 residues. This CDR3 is CASSLGGSNTEAFF. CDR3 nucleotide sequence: TGTGCCAGCAGCTTAGGGGGGTCCAACACTGAAGCTTTCTTT.

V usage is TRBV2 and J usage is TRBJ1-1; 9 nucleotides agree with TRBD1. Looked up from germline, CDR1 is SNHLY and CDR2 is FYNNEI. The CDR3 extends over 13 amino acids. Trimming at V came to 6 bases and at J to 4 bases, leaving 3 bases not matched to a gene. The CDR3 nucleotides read TGTGCCAGCAGGGAGGACAGGGGCACTGAAGCTTTCTTT. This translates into CASREDRGTEAFF.

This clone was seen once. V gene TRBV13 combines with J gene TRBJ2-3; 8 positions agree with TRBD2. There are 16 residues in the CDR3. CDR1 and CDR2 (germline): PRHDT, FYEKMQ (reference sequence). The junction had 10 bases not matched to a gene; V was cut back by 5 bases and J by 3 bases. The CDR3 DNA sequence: TGTGCCAGCAGCGGCCCGCAGGGACTAGAGACAGATACGCAGTATTTT. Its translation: CASSGPQGLETDTQYF. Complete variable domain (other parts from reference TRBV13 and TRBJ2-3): AAGVIQSPRHLIKEKRETATLKCYPIPRHDTVYWYQQGPGQDPQFLISFYEKMQSDKGSIPDRFSAQQFSDYHSELNMSSLELGDSALYFCASSGPQGLETDTQYFGPGTRLTVL.

CDR3 region: CASSVAGGGPYNEQFF. CDR3 nucleotides: TGTGCCAGCAGCGTAGCGGGGGGGGGCCCCTACAATGAGCAGTTCTTC. The chain couples TRBV9 to TRBJ2-1, with 8 bases matching TRBD2. Per germline, CDR1 SGDLS and CDR2 YYNGEE. With 0 bases clipped from V and 2 bases from J, the junction kept 4 bases outside the gene matches. This CDR3 is built from 16 residues.

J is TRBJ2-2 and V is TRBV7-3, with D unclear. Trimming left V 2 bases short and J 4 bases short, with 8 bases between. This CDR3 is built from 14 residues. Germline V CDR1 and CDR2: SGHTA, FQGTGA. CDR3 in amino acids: CASSLWGSTGELFF. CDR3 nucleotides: TGTGCCAGCAGCTTATGGGGAAGCACCGGGGAGCTGTTTTTT.

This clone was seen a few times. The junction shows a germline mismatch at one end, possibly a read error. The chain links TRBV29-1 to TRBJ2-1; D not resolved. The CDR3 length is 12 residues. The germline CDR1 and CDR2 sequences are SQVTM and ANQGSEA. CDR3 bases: TGCAGCATTGACGACCGAAACAATGAGCAGTTCTTC. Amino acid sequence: CSIDDRNNEQFF.

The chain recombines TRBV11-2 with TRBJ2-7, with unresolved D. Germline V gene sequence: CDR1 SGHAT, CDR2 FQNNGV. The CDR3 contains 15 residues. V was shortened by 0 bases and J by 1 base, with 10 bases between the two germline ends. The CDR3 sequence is CASSLDPYASYEQYF. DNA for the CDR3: TGTGCCAGCAGCTTAGATCCGTACGCTTCCTACGAGCAGTACTTC.

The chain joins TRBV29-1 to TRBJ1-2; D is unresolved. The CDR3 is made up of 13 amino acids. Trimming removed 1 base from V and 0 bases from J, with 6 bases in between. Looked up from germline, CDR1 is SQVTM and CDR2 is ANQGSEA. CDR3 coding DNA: TGCAGCGTTGAAGTCGGCACTAACTATGGCTACACCTTC. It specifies CSVEVGTNYGYTF.

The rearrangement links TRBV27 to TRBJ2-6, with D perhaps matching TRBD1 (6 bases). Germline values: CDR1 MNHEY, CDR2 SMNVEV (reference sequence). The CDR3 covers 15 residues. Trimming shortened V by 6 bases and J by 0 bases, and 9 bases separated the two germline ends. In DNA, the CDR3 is TGTGCCAGCAGGGACAGCTACTCTGGGGCCAACGTCCTGACTTTC. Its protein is CASRDSYSGANVLTF.